These 6 T cell receptor beta chains were all obtained from the same sample, sequenced in a study of cytomegalovirus exposure and HLA in healthy donors. The PCR made use of 60 Vbeta and 13 Jbeta primers. Here immunoSEQ multiplex PCR was the method, and the copy in TCRdb shows in-frame clones only, minus some. This table has fewer than 200,000 clones, around 80% appearing once. Sequencing input: PBMCs. The receptors come from a female donor in good health and CMV-seronegative.

This clone was seen only a few times. The chain joins TRBV5-4 to TRBJ2-1, with D perhaps TRBD2 (6 bases). V shed 4 bases and J shed 8 bases, with 16 bases lying between them. CDR1 and CDR2 (germline): SGHNT, YYREEE (reference sequence). CDR3 length: 14 residues. CDR3 DNA: TGTGCCAGCAGCCCATCCGCGGGAATACATGAGCAGTTCTTC. Protein sequence: CASSPSAGIHEQFF.

The J gene is TRBJ2-7, the V gene TRBV7-8; D perhaps matches TRBD1 (5 bases). V was shortened by 2 bases and J by 0 bases, with 17 bases between the two germline ends. The V gene's germline CDR1 is SGHVS and CDR2 FQNEAQ. The CDR3 is 17 residues long. CDR3 sequence (DNA): TGTGCCAGCAGCTTACTCACAACAGGTCTTAGCTCCTACGAGCAGTACTTC. This sequence encodes CASSLLTTGLSSYEQYF.

In DNA, the CDR3 is TGTGCCATCAGTTCGTCAGGGGGCAGGGATGGCTACACCTTC. Residues: CAISSSGGRDGYTF. The chain carries TRBV10-3 and TRBJ1-2, with 8 bases identical to TRBD1. The CDR3 contains 14 residues. The ends lost 5 bases at V and 6 bases at J; junction bases unmatched: 8. CDR1 is ENHRY, CDR2 SYGVKD, per germline.

This rearrangement joins TRBV27 to TRBJ2-2, with 8 bases fitting TRBD1. From germline, CDR1 is MNHEY and CDR2 SMNVEV (reference sequence). The V gene end was trimmed by 2 bases and the J gene end by 4 bases; junction bases not matched to a gene: 12. There are 18 residues in the CDR3. The CDR3, as DNA: TGTGCCAGCAGTTTACATCCTCAGGGGGCGCCTACCACCGGGGAGCTGTTTTTT. Residues: CASSLHPQGAPTTGELFF.

The rearrangement links TRBV6-1 to TRBJ1-4; D may be TRBD1 (6 bases). This CDR3 has 15 amino acids. V was cut by 3 bases and J by 8 bases, with 16 bases left in between. Germline CDR1 reads MNHNS; CDR2 reads SASEGT. DNA of the CDR3: TGTGCCAGCAGTGATGGCGGGGGGCGCGCGGAAAAACTGTTTTTT. It yields the protein CASSDGGGRAEKLFF.

The V call is TRBV5-5, the J call TRBJ1-1, with TRBD1 identical over 11 bases. Germline trimming cut 5 bases from V and 5 bases from J; bases unmatched to any gene: 5. Looked up from germline, CDR1 is SGHKS and CDR2 is YYEKEE (reference sequence). The CDR3 has 14 residues. CDR3 DNA: TGTGCCAGCAGTCTGGACAGGGGGCGTACTGAAGCTTTCTTT. Residues: CASSLDRGRTEAFF.